The clone carrying this TCR beta chain came up once. The data were taken from a study of naive and memory T cell subsets. Both TRBC1 and TRBC2 were covered by a beta constant-region primer of two equimolar oligonucleotides. TCRdb ran MiXCR on the UMI-ligation and nested PCR reads and lists one entry per CDR3 protein. In the table there are tens of thousands of distinct CDR3 sequences, 13% of which are singletons. V was shortened by 6 bases and J by 5 bases, with 16 bases between the two germline ends. The CDR3 has 14 residues. Germline loops: CDR1 MDHEN, CDR2 SYDVKM. CD4 T cells were positively selected, then CD8 T cells from the CD4-negative fraction. Cells stained for CD3, CD4, CD8, CD45RA and CD27 were sorted into four subsets.

Sequencing was done on a sample of effector memory CD4+ T cells from blood. Regarding subset: effector memory, CD45RA- CD27-. The origin of this receptor is a human donor in good health. The chain is built from TRBV28 and TRBJ1-2; D uncertain. DNA of the CDR3: TGTGCCAGCAGCTCTGGTCCCACCACTTATGGCTACACCTTC. This translates into CASSSGPTTYGYTF.